The T cell receptor (beta chain) under discussion was sequenced for a study of blood T cell repertoires in COVID-19. Background on the study: Specimens from acute and convalescent COVID-19 originated in the United States, Italy and Spain. Nucleic acid was either cDNA or gDNA, and it came from T cells, B-cell-depleted T cells, or PBMCs.

Trimming at V came to 3 bases and at J to 16 bases, leaving 8 bases not matched to a gene. Per the germline V gene, CDR1 is LGHNA and CDR2 is YSLEER. CDR3 size: 13 residues. In the study's own analysis: For nucleated cells, counts were estimated from reference gene primer amplification. The method was immunoSEQ multiplex PCR; TCRdb's version includes in-frame clones alone and lacks a portion of them. That table gives V, J and clone size, and the DNA gave D and trimming. The sample yields some 14,000 clones, around 73% seen once. Sequencing was done on a sample of peripheral blood. This TCR was sampled from a man between 65 and 85 years old with acute or convalescent COVID-19. The chain is built from TRBV4-3 and TRBJ1-6, with 8 bases that match TRBD1. The CDR3 sequence is CASSQLQGARLHF. The DNA for the CDR3 is TGCGCCAGCAGCCAGCTTCAGGGGGCGCGTCTCCACTTT.